Given below is one TCR beta chain in context. Its antigen is unidentified. The assay was immunoSEQ multiplex PCR, and TCRdb's table has in-frame clones only and misses some. The sample has around 40,000 clones; roughly 94% are singletons. This record comes from a study of graft-versus-host responses after intestinal transplantation. Broader study findings: Association was observed between peak circulating GvH clone levels and early post-transplant HvG declines. GvH clones were found in recipient marrow; some appeared first in ileum or blood.

This CDR3 spans 13 amino acids. The V and J ends lost 8 bases and 7 bases respectively, with 17 bases between them. CDR1 and CDR2 (germline): GTSNPN, SVGIG (reference sequence). V is TRBV30 and J is TRBJ1-4; the D is unclear. This receptor was identified in a human donor who was the organ donor for an intestinal transplant. The sequencing used unstimulated CD4+ T cells sorted from spleen or lymph node cells, collected before transplant. This CDR3 is CARSGLGVEKLFF. The DNA for the CDR3 is TGTGCCCGCAGCGGACTGGGAGTTGAAAAACTGTTTTTT.